Listed below are T cell receptor beta chains from one sample, sequenced in a study of blood T cell repertoires in COVID-19. The data were produced by immunoSEQ multiplex PCR, yet TCRdb's version contains in-frame clones alone and is incomplete. The repertoire holds 350,000 or so clones, with roughly nine tenths as singletons. The source material was PBMCs or T cells enriched from blood (not recorded which). The source of these receptors is a woman in her twenties or thirties who had recovered from COVID-19. The CDR3 runs from the conserved cysteine through the conserved F or W. D genes are given only for firm matches. Clone size is stated in some rows and not others, as once, few, many or a class when expanded.

size: once
J: TRBJ2-7
V: TRBV3-1/TRBV3-2
D: .
length: 12
CDR3: CASSHSSYEQYF
DNA: TGTGCCAGCAGCCACAGCTCCTACGAGCAGTACTTC

size: .
J: TRBJ1-4
V: TRBV28
D: .
length: 14
CDR3: CASSFQGTNEKLFF
DNA: TGTGCCAGCAGTTTCCAGGGGACTAATGAAAAACTGTTTTTT

size: .
J: TRBJ2-7
V: TRBV28
D: TRBD1
length: 14
CDR3: CASSKTGATYEQYF
DNA: TGTGCCAGCAGTAAGACAGGGGCAACCTACGAGCAGTACTTC

size: .
J: TRBJ2-1
V: TRBV5-1
D: TRBD1
length: 16
CDR3: CASSLADRAPRNEQFF
DNA: TGCGCCAGCAGCTTGGCCGACAGGGCCCCTAGGAATGAGCAGTTCTTC

size: once
J: TRBJ1-2
V: TRBV6-4
D: .
length: 12
CDR3: CASSDGTRGYTF
DNA: TGTGCCAGCAGTGACGGGACACGAGGCTACACCTTC

size: .
J: TRBJ2-3
V: TRBV19
D: TRBD1
length: 16
CDR3: CASSPAGTGGTDTQYF
DNA: TGTGCCAGTAGTCCGGCCGGGACAGGGGGTACAGATACGCAGTATTTT

size: once
J: TRBJ1-5
V: TRBV5-1
D: .
length: 14
CDR3: CASSLTGNNQPQHF
DNA: TGCGCCAGCAGCTTGACAGGAAACAATCAGCCCCAGCATTTT

size: .
J: TRBJ2-2
V: TRBV19
D: TRBD1
length: 15
CDR3: CASSIRGPNTGELFF
DNA: TGTGCCAGTAGTATCAGGGGGCCGAACACCGGGGAGCTGTTTTTT

size: .
J: TRBJ1-1
V: TRBV11-2
D: .
length: 14
CDR3: CASSPVVSYTEAFF
DNA: TGTGCCAGCAGCCCGGTGGTGTCGTACACTGAAGCTTTCTTT

size: once
J: TRBJ2-3
V: TRBV6-5
D: .
length: 16
CDR3: CASSYGWGRGTDTQYF
DNA: TGTGCCAGCAGTTACGGATGGGGCAGGGGCACAGATACGCAGTATTTT

size: .
J: TRBJ1-6
V: TRBV21-1
D: .
length: 15
CDR3: CASSTYGQGNSPLHF
DNA: TGTGCCAGCAGCACCTACGGACAGGGGAATTCACCCCTCCACTTT

size: .
J: TRBJ1-1
V: TRBV10-3
D: .
length: 15
CDR3: CAISERLTGDTEAFF
DNA: TGTGCCATCAGTGAGCGGCTGACGGGTGACACTGAAGCTTTCTTT

size: .
J: TRBJ2-2
V: TRBV11-3
D: .
length: 13
CDR3: CASSARTAGELFF
DNA: TGTGCCAGCAGCGCTAGGACAGCCGGGGAGCTGTTTTTT

size: .
J: TRBJ2-7
V: TRBV14
D: TRBD1
length: 18
CDR3: CASSQDPYPDRGAYEQYF
DNA: TGTGCCAGCAGCCAAGATCCGTATCCGGACAGGGGAGCCTACGAGCAGTACTTC

size: .
J: TRBJ1-1
V: TRBV28
D: TRBD1
length: 17
CDR3: CASSSPRTGLGGTEAFF
DNA: TGTGCCAGCAGTTCCCCGAGGACAGGGCTGGGAGGCACTGAAGCTTTCTTT

size: .
J: TRBJ1-5
V: TRBV28
D: TRBD1
length: 15
CDR3: CASSLGQGYRQPQHF
DNA: TGTGCCAGCAGTTTGGGACAGGGGTATCGGCAGCCCCAGCATTTT

size: .
J: TRBJ1-6
V: TRBV6-4
D: .
length: 13
CDR3: CASSDLRNSPLHF
DNA: TGTGCCAGCAGTGATTTGCGGAATTCACCCCTCCACTTT

size: once
J: TRBJ2-7
V: TRBV30
D: .
length: 15
CDR3: CACNPPGGSSYEQYF
DNA: TGTGCCTGTAACCCTCCAGGAGGAAGCTCCTACGAGCAGTACTTC

size: .
J: TRBJ2-2
V: TRBV5-6
D: .
length: 16
CDR3: CASSQGQIGNTGELFF
DNA: TGTGCCAGCAGCCAAGGACAGATTGGGAACACCGGGGAGCTGTTTTTT

size: .
J: TRBJ2-5
V: TRBV20-1
D: TRBD1
length: 13
CDR3: CSASDRGLLAQYF
DNA: TGCAGTGCTAGTGACAGGGGGCTGTTGGCCCAGTACTTC

size: .
J: TRBJ2-3
V: TRBV19
D: TRBD2
length: 16
CDR3: CASSIVPSGGADTQYF
DNA: TGTGCCAGTAGTATAGTGCCTAGCGGGGGTGCAGATACGCAGTATTTT

size: .
J: TRBJ1-2
V: TRBV19
D: TRBD1
length: 15
CDR3: CASSIPMDQGEGYTF
DNA: TGTGCCAGTAGTATCCCCATGGACCAGGGGGAAGGCTACACCTTC

size: once
J: TRBJ1-1
V: TRBV10-1
D: TRBD1
length: 17
CDR3: CASSPDRAGKLNTEAFF
DNA: TGCGCCAGCAGCCCGGACAGGGCCGGCAAATTGAACACTGAAGCTTTCTTT

size: .
J: TRBJ1-2
V: TRBV28
D: .
length: 14
CDR3: CASSEYAGNYGYTF
DNA: TGTGCCAGCAGTGAATATGCAGGGAATTATGGCTACACCTTC

size: once
J: TRBJ2-5
V: TRBV2
D: .
length: 14
CDR3: CAAAPDIGFETQYF
DNA: TGTGCCGCCGCGCCGGACATCGGATTCGAGACCCAGTACTTC

size: .
J: TRBJ1-2
V: TRBV3-1/TRBV3-2
D: .
length: 14
CDR3: CASSQGGGNYGYTF
DNA: TGTGCCAGCAGCCAAGGAGGCGGAAACTATGGCTACACCTTC

size: few
J: TRBJ1-1
V: TRBV14
D: .
length: 13
CDR3: CASSQSINTEAFF
DNA: TGTGCCAGCAGCCAGAGTATCAACACTGAAGCTTTCTTT

size: .
J: TRBJ1-5
V: TRBV28
D: TRBD1
length: 13
CDR3: CASSRQGSQPQHF
DNA: TGTGCCAGCAGCAGACAGGGTAGCCAGCCCCAGCATTTT

size: few
J: TRBJ1-2
V: TRBV4-1
D: .
length: 15
CDR3: CASSQDMVTGYGYTF
DNA: TGCGCCAGCAGCCAAGATATGGTGACAGGCTATGGCTACACCTTC

size: .
J: TRBJ2-4
V: TRBV10-3
D: .
length: 15
CDR3: CAISEPTIAKNIQYF
DNA: TGTGCCATCAGTGAGCCTACGATAGCCAAAAACATTCAGTACTTC

size: .
J: TRBJ1-1
V: TRBV28
D: TRBD1
length: 15
CDR3: CASTRDRGRNTEAFF
DNA: TGTGCCAGCACCCGGGACAGGGGAAGGAACACTGAAGCTTTCTTT

size: .
J: TRBJ1-1
V: TRBV12-3/TRBV12-4
D: .
length: 13
CDR3: CASSFRAGAEAFF
DNA: TGTGCCAGCAGTTTTCGGGCCGGGGCTGAAGCTTTCTTT

size: .
J: TRBJ1-5
V: TRBV6-2/TRBV6-3
D: .
length: 16
CDR3: CASSYPAQVSNQPQHF
DNA: TGTGCCAGCAGTTACCCGGCCCAGGTCAGCAATCAGCCCCAGCATTTT

size: .
J: TRBJ2-5
V: TRBV15
D: .
length: 15
CDR3: CATSIHLGGQETQYF
DNA: TGTGCCACCAGCATTCACCTAGGGGGACAAGAGACCCAGTACTTC

size: .
J: TRBJ1-2
V: TRBV9
D: .
length: 15
CDR3: CASSVASGGFEGYTF
DNA: TGTGCCAGCAGCGTAGCGAGCGGGGGGTTTGAAGGCTACACCTTC

size: once
J: TRBJ1-1
V: TRBV25-1
D: .
length: 15
CDR3: CASSDSGAMNTEAFF
DNA: TGTGCCAGCAGTGATTCAGGGGCCATGAACACTGAAGCTTTCTTT

size: .
J: TRBJ2-2
V: TRBV7-8
D: .
length: 16
CDR3: CASSLGSGVNTGELFF
DNA: TGTGCCAGCAGCTTAGGATCGGGGGTGAACACCGGGGAGCTGTTTTTT

size: many
J: TRBJ2-7
V: TRBV5-6
D: TRBD2
length: 15
CDR3: CASSKRGRGVFEQYF
DNA: TGTGCCAGCAGCAAGCGGGGACGCGGGGTATTCGAGCAGTACTTC

size: .
J: TRBJ2-7
V: TRBV6-5
D: .
length: 15
CDR3: CASRRQSFSSYEQYF
DNA: TGTGCCAGCAGACGACAGTCCTTCAGCTCCTACGAGCAGTACTTC

size: few
J: TRBJ1-6
V: TRBV4-1
D: .
length: 15
CDR3: CASSPRGGIYSPLHF
DNA: TGCGCCAGCAGCCCGCGAGGGGGTATTTACTCACCCCTCCACTTT

size: .
J: TRBJ1-4
V: TRBV28
D: .
length: 15
CDR3: CASSPHRATNEKLFF
DNA: TGTGCCAGCAGTCCCCACAGGGCAACTAATGAAAAACTGTTTTTT

size: .
J: TRBJ1-1
V: TRBV30
D: TRBD1
length: 15
CDR3: CAWRNTGTGRTEAFF
DNA: TGTGCCTGGCGCAACACCGGGACAGGGCGTACTGAAGCTTTCTTT

size: .
J: TRBJ2-3
V: TRBV5-4
D: .
length: 14
CDR3: CASSLKGVSDTQYF
DNA: TGTGCCAGCAGCCTAAAGGGGGTGTCAGATACGCAGTATTTT

size: .
J: TRBJ2-1
V: TRBV5-1
D: .
length: 14
CDR3: CASSLEDGGNEQFF
DNA: TGCGCCAGCAGCTTGGAGGACGGGGGCAATGAGCAGTTCTTC